Only a few counts were recorded for the clone carrying this T cell receptor (beta chain). The ends lost 4 bases at V and 5 bases at J; junction bases unmatched: 6. The germline gives CDR1 SGHNT, CDR2 YYREEE (reference sequence). The CDR3 contains 14 residues. This sample is part of a study of T cells after posttransplantation cyclophosphamide. Assay: immunoSEQ multiplex PCR; the TCRdb copy retains only in-frame clones and omits some. The sample lists roughly 13,000 clones, about four fifths seen once, with under 1.5% in the top ten. The sequenced material came from memory CD4+ T cells sorted from PBMCs. The chain combines TRBV5-4 with TRBJ2-5, with 9 bases fitting TRBD1. The TCR was taken from a man aged 50-59 years. This CDR3 is CASSAGTGSETQYF. For the CDR3, the DNA is TGTGCCAGCAGCGCCGGGACAGGGTCGGAGACCCAGTACTTC.